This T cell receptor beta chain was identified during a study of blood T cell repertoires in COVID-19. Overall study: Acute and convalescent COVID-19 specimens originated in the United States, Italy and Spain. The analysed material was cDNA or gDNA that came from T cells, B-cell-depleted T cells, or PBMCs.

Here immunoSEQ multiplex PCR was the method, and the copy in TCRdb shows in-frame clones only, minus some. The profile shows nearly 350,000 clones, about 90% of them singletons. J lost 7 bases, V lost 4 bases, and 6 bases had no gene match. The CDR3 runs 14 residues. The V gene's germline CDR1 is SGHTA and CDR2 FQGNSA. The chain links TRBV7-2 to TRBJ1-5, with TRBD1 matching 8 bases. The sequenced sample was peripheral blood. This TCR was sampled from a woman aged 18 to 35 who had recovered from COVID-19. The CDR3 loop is CASSSWTGTQPQHF. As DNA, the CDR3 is TGTGCCAGCAGCTCCTGGACAGGGACCCAGCCCCAGCATTTT.